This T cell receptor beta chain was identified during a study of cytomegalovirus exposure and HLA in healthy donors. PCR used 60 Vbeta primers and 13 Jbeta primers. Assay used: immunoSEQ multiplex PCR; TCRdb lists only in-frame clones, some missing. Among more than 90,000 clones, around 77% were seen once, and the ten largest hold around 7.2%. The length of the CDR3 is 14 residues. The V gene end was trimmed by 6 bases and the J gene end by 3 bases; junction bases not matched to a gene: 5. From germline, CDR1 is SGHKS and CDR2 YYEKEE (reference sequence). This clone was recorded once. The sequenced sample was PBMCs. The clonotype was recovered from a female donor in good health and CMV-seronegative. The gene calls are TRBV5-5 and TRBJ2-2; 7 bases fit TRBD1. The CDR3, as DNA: TGTGCCAGCACCCGGACAGGCGACACCGGGGAGCTGTTTTTT. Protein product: CASTRTGDTGELFF.